The 2 T cell receptor beta chains given below trace back to one sample, sequenced in a study of blood T cell repertoires in COVID-19. The assay was immunoSEQ multiplex PCR, and TCRdb's table has in-frame clones only and misses some. The sample records 270,000 or so clones, approximately 84% being singletons. Sequences were obtained from peripheral blood. Receptors originate from a human donor with COVID-19, enrolled during active disease. The donor label of this sample is uncertain.

This rearrangement joins TRBV3-1 (or the pseudogene TRBV3-2) to TRBJ2-6; 11 bases are a match to TRBD1. Germline CDR1 LGHDT, CDR2 YNNKEL (reference sequence). This CDR3 is 19 amino acids long. V trimming: 3 bases; J trimming: 4 bases; junction bases outside the gene matches: 11. CDR3 DNA: TGTGCCAGCAGCCATCTCACCTGGGACAGGGGGTCCGGGGCCAACGTCCTGACTTTC. Protein: CASSHLTWDRGSGANVLTF.

This chain links TRBV6-5 with TRBJ1-1, with TRBD1 identical over 8 bases. The CDR3 is made up of 14 amino acids. Trimming removed 4 bases from V and 6 bases from J; junction bases left unmatched: 7. Germline V lookup: CDR1 MNHEY, CDR2 SVGAGI. The CDR3 nucleotides read TGTGCCAGCAGTTGGACAGGGAGGCGTGCTGAAGCTTTCTTT. It translates to CASSWTGRRAEAFF.